Below, one T cell receptor (beta chain) is given with its context. The sample is drawn from a study of blood T cell repertoires in COVID-19. Participant ages covered about 18 to 100 years across some 25 US areas. Trimming removed 8 bases from V and 0 bases from J, with 14 bases in between. The CDR3 is 15 amino acids. CDR1 and CDR2 from the germline V gene are MDHEN and SYDVKM. Original handling: How many nucleated cells were present was estimated from reference gene primer amplification. The repertoire was sequenced with immunoSEQ multiplex PCR; TCRdb's copy has only in-frame clones and lacks some. D and trimming were read from the DNA, whereas the V and J calls and clone size are those reported in that table. The sample shows 400,000 to 500,000 clones, nearly 90% of them seen only once.

Material: PBMCs or T cells enriched from blood (not recorded which). This sequence joins TRBV28 and TRBJ1-5; D remains unclear. The origin of this receptor is a woman between 18 and 29 years old who had been exposed to COVID-19. This CDR3 reads CASLAAAYSNQPQHF. The CDR3 DNA reads TGTGCCAGCTTGGCGGCAGCGTATAGCAATCAGCCCCAGCATTTT.